This TCR beta chain comes out of a study of CD8+CD57+ T cells in acquired aplastic anemia. Study-level information: Sorted CD4+ and CD8+ cell DNA averaged roughly 3.2 ug. Study conclusions and caveats: Any difference that existed in CD8+ Simpson's diversity between patients and controls was not significant.

The sample holds many counts of this clonotype. Its antigen is as yet unknown. The CDR3 extends over 14 amino acids. Trimming shortened V by 6 bases and J by 1 base, and 12 bases separated the two germline ends. Per the germline V gene, CDR1 is SGHTA and CDR2 is FQGNSA. Genomic DNA provided the template from which TCR beta VDJ and CDR3 profiles were obtained. TCRdb analysed the reads with MiXCR anew, one entry per CDR3 protein. The sample yields hundreds of thousands of distinct CDR3 sequences, under 80% seen once. The sequenced material came from sorted CD4+, CD8+, or CD8+CD57+ T cells (not recorded which) from PBMCs. The chain uses TRBV7-2 and TRBJ1-2; D is uncertain. The TCR originated in a human donor in good health, serving as a control. The CDR3 bases are TGTGCCAGCAGGCCCCGAGAGTTTAACTATGGCTACACCTTC. This translates into CASRPREFNYGYTF.